The TCR beta chain under discussion was sequenced for a study of early T cells in non-severe SARS-CoV-2 infection. For the study at large: Sequenced material consisted of bulk RNA (from unsorted whole blood), and chains were unpaired.

The CDR3 runs to 15 residues. V was trimmed by 4 bases and J by 5 bases, leaving 18 bases between them. Germline V gives CDR1 SGHRS, CDR2 YFSETQ. In this sample, this clonotype turned up many times. Its antigen is unidentified. Attachment of unique molecular identifiers to individual cDNA molecules was performed. MiXCR, run by TCRdb on the 5' RACE reads, gives a single entry per CDR3 protein. The table lists approximately 56,000 distinct CDR3 sequences, 9.1% of them singletons. Regarding the study as a whole: VDJdb-based annotation leaned toward anti-spike CD8 responses and missed private and CD4 specificities.

Sequenced material: whole blood. The sequence derives from an adult who was a healthcare worker with PCR-confirmed SARS-CoV-2 infection or an uninfected control (not recorded which). The chain couples TRBV5-1 to TRBJ1-1; the D gene is possibly TRBD1 (5 bases). In nucleotides, the CDR3 is TGCGCCAGCAGCCCTGAAATGGCAGGGAGAACTGAAGCTTTCTTT. Translated: CASSPEMAGRTEAFF. The full variable domain, in which reference TRBV5-1 and TRBJ1-1 provide the parts outside the CDR3, is KAGVTQTPRYLIKTRGQQVTLSCSPISGHRSVSWYQQTPGQGLQFLFEYFSETQRNKGNFPGRFSGRQFSNSRSEMNVSTLELGDSALYLCASSPEMAGRTEAFFGQGTRLTVV.